The 20 T cell receptor beta chains presented below share a single source sample, sequenced in a study of blood T cell repertoires in COVID-19. Using immunoSEQ multiplex PCR, the repertoire was profiled, and TCRdb retains in-frame clones only, with some absent. The sample records 110,000 or so clones, less than 80% being singletons. Material: peripheral blood. The source is a man over 45 with acute or convalescent COVID-19.

This chain uses TRBV6-5 with TRBJ1-5, with TRBD1 as a possible D gene (6 bases). The germline gives CDR1 MNHEY, CDR2 SVGAGI. The V end lost 4 bases, the J end lost 1 base, and 11 bases lay between the germline ends. The length of the CDR3 is 15 residues. As DNA, the CDR3 is TGTGCCAGCAGTTTAGTGGGACACAGCAATCAGCCCCAGCATTTT. Translating it yields CASSLVGHSNQPQHF.

This clone is a singleton in its sample. The chain uses TRBV19 and TRBJ2-3; D is perhaps TRBD2 (5 bases). The CDR3 length is 13 residues. CDR1 LNHDA and CDR2 SQIVND come from the germline V gene (reference sequence). V was shortened by 3 bases and J by 6 bases, with 10 bases between the two germline ends. The DNA of the CDR3 is TGTGCCAGTAGTATCTTTACGGGGGATACGCAGTATTTT. It specifies CASSIFTGDTQYF.

The chain uses TRBV24-1 and TRBJ2-1, with D perhaps matching TRBD2 (6 bases). V was trimmed by 7 bases and J by 9 bases, leaving 12 bases between them. CDR1 is KGHDR, CDR2 SFDVKD, per germline. This CDR3 has 12 amino acids. CDR3 sequence (DNA): TGTGCCACCAGCCCTACGGAGGGTGAGCAGTTCTTC. It yields the protein CATSPTEGEQFF.

A single count supports this clone. The identical CDR3 is also encoded by other nucleotide sequences in the sample. The V and J genes are TRBV2 and TRBJ2-1; 11 bases match TRBD2. The CDR3 has 15 amino acids. The V gene end was trimmed by 6 bases and the J gene end by 4 bases; junction bases not matched to a gene: 5. Germline CDR1 SNHLY, CDR2 FYNNEI. CDR3 DNA: TGTGCCAGCAGCGTACTAGCGGGGGCGTACAATGAGCAGTTCTTC. Its protein product is CASSVLAGAYNEQFF. Combining the CDR3 with reference TRBV2 and TRBJ2-1 gives the whole variable domain EPEVTQTPSHQVTQMGQEVILRCVPISNHLYFYWYRQILGQKVEFLVSFYNNEISEKSEIFDDQFSVERPDGSNFTLKIRSTKLEDSAMYFCASSVLAGAYNEQFFGPGTRLTVL.

The chain is built from TRBV6-2 or TRBV6-3 and TRBJ2-3; D gene uncertain. Germline lookup yields CDR1 MNHEY and CDR2 SVGEGT. This CDR3 comprises 15 residues. Trimming took 6 bases from V and 2 from J, leaving 15 bases between them. The CDR3 region is CASSLQQRITDTQYF. CDR3 nucleotides: TGTGCCAGCAGCCTTCAGCAGCGCATCACAGATACGCAGTATTTT.

The rearrangement links TRBV28 to TRBJ2-2; the match to TRBD1 covers 7 bases. The CDR3 loop spans 15 amino acids. Per germline, CDR1 MDHEN and CDR2 SYDVKM. The J segment lost 4 bases and the V segment lost 6 bases, leaving 8 bases of the junction unmatched. Here the CDR3 DNA reads TGTGCCAGCAGACCATTAGACAGGGTCACCGGGGAGCTGTTTTTT. This gives the protein CASRPLDRVTGELFF.

V usage is TRBV28 and J usage is TRBJ2-5; 9 bases fit TRBD2. Looked up from germline, CDR1 is MDHEN and CDR2 is SYDVKM. The CDR3 sequence is 18 residues long. The V and J ends lost 3 bases and 1 base, in that order; junction bases with no gene match: 12. The CDR3 spells CASSFWLAGKWFQETQYF. The CDR3 DNA reads TGTGCCAGCAGTTTCTGGCTAGCGGGAAAGTGGTTCCAAGAGACCCAGTACTTC.

V is TRBV7-7 and J is TRBJ2-1; D is uncertain. V dropped 5 bases and J dropped 6 bases, with 8 bases sitting between them. This CDR3 has 12 amino acids. Germline-derived CDR1 and CDR2 are SSHAT and FNYEAQ (reference sequence). CDR3 amino acids: CASSAGSNEQFF. The CDR3 coding sequence is TGTGCCAGCAGCGCTGGTAGCAATGAGCAGTTCTTC.

The chain couples TRBV4-1 to TRBJ1-6, with TRBD1 matching 10 bases. The germline V gene has CDR1 MGHRA and CDR2 YSYEKL. V lost 1 base and J lost 7; bases outside the gene matches: 1. CDR3 size: 15 residues. The CDR3 region has the DNA TGCGCCAGCAGCCAAGGGGGACAGGGGAATTCACCCCTCCACTTT. It translates to CASSQGGQGNSPLHF.

CDR3 amino acids: CASSQETTGARSEAFF. The CDR3 region has the DNA TGCGCCAGCAGCCAAGAAACGACAGGGGCGCGGAGTGAAGCTTTCTTT. The chain employs TRBV4-1 and TRBJ1-1; 8 bases line up with TRBD1. This CDR3 has 16 amino acids. Looked up from germline, CDR1 is MGHRA and CDR2 is YSYEKL. V shed 0 bases, J shed 7 bases, and the junction held 10 bases outside the gene matches.

The chain combines TRBV11-2 with TRBJ2-7; 7 nucleotides match TRBD2. Germline V gene lookup returns CDR1 SGHAT and CDR2 FQNNGV. CDR3 length: 12 amino acids. The V segment lost 5 bases and the J segment 6 bases; nucleotides outside the gene matches: 4. CDR3 nucleotides: TGTGCCAGCAGCGGGGCGGGAGTCGAGCAGTACTTC. Its protein product is CASSGAGVEQYF.

This clone was observed at least ten times. The chain combines TRBV6-5 with TRBJ1-5, with unresolved D. Trimming removed 0 bases at V and 4 bases at J, with 4 bases between. Germline loops: CDR1 MNHEY, CDR2 SVGAGI. The CDR3 is 13 residues long. The CDR3 region has the DNA TGTGCCAGCAGTTACTCTATGAATCAGCCCCAGCATTTT. As protein: CASSYSMNQPQHF.

In this sample, this clone turned up once. The chain recombines TRBV11-3 with TRBJ1-1, with TRBD1 as a possible D gene (5 bases). V lost 0 bases and J 0 bases, leaving 14 bases between the germline ends. CDR1 and CDR2 (germline): SGHNT, YENEEA. The CDR3 is 17 residues long. The CDR3 is CASSLDLEKQVNTEAFF. The CDR3 DNA sequence: TGTGCCAGCAGCTTAGATCTGGAGAAACAGGTGAACACTGAAGCTTTCTTT.

This clone came up a few times. The chain links TRBV11-2 to TRBJ2-1, with TRBD2 as a possible D gene (6 bases). The CDR3 sequence is 13 residues long. The V end was cut by 3 bases, the J end by 7 bases, with 10 bases between. CDR1 and CDR2 from the germline V gene are SGHAT and FQNNGV. Here the CDR3 reads CASSFGGINEQFF. DNA of the CDR3: TGTGCCAGCAGCTTTGGGGGGATTAATGAGCAGTTCTTC.

This chain uses TRBV6-1 with TRBJ1-2; TRBD1 matches 9 bases. CDR3 size: 15 residues. The V segment lost 3 bases and the J segment 7 bases; nucleotides outside the gene matches: 9. CDR1 and CDR2 (germline): MNHNS, SASEGT. The CDR3 DNA sequence: TGTGCCAGCAGTGAGTACCAGGACAGGGGAGGTGGCTACACCTTC. It translates to CASSEYQDRGGGYTF.

The chain employs TRBV6-5 and TRBJ1-2, with D hard to call. The germline V gene has CDR1 MNHEY and CDR2 SVGAGI. This CDR3 has 14 amino acids. Between the trimmed V and J ends, which lost 1 base and 4 bases, there was a span of 10 bases. CDR3 in amino acids: CASSYYSGPYGYTF. CDR3 nucleotides: TGTGCCAGCAGTTACTACTCAGGCCCCTATGGCTACACCTTC.

The chain couples TRBV19 to TRBJ1-5; 7 bases fit TRBD1. J gave up 3 bases and V 5 bases, and 4 bases lay outside the gene matches. This CDR3 has 14 amino acids. CDR1 is LNHDA and CDR2 is SQIVND in the germline V gene (reference sequence). The CDR3 loop is CASSQGQANQPQHF. CDR3 coding DNA: TGTGCCAGTAGTCAAGGACAGGCCAATCAGCCCCAGCATTTT.

The rearrangement uses TRBV3-1 (or the pseudogene TRBV3-2) and TRBJ2-2; TRBD2 aligns across 10 bases. Germline-derived CDR1 and CDR2 are LGHDT and YNNKEL (reference sequence). The CDR3 is made up of 15 amino acids. V shed 1 base and J 7 bases; nucleotides not matched to a gene: 3. The CDR3 DNA is TGTGCCAGCAGCCAAGCTAGCGGGAGAGTCGGGGAGCTGTTTTTT. Residues: CASSQASGRVGELFF.

The CDR3 sequence: CASSFDRDADQPQHF. Written as DNA, the CDR3 is TGTGCCAGCAGTTTTGACAGGGACGCGGATCAGCCCCAGCATTTT. The chain has TRBV7-8 and TRBJ1-5; 7 nucleotides agree with TRBD1. The CDR3 loop spans 15 amino acids. Germline V gene sequence: CDR1 SGHVS, CDR2 FQNEAQ. J lost 5 bases, V lost 6 bases, and 10 bases had no gene match.

The gene calls are TRBV5-1 and TRBJ2-5, with TRBD1 matching 8 bases. The junction had 12 bases not matched to a gene; V was cut back by 6 bases and J by 5 bases. The CDR3 loop spans 15 amino acids. Per germline, CDR1 SGHRS and CDR2 YFSETQ. CDR3 bases: TGCGCCAGCAAGAGGCAGGGGGCGGTTGTCGAGACCCAGTACTTC. The encoded protein is CASKRQGAVVETQYF.